The present TCR beta chain was sequenced within a study of identifying expanded T cells in peripheral blood. The study's findings and limits: Approximately two-week clone count variance significantly increased as total template count grew.

V lost 1 base and J lost 3; bases outside the gene matches: 5. The CDR3 has 16 amino acids. Germline V CDR1 and CDR2: LNHNV, YYDKDF (reference sequence). With regard to this clone: Its cognate antigen is unknown.

The table came from immunoSEQ multiplex PCR; TCRdb's copy has only in-frame clones and leaves some out. Of under 70,000 clones listed, about 87% are singletons. No infections or other immune events were documented during collection. Sequenced sample: blood. This clonotype was sampled from a person aged 18 to 70 in good health. This chain links TRBV15 with TRBJ2-2; 7 nucleotides match TRBD2. The CDR3 region has the DNA TGTGCCACCAGCAGAGCGGGAGGAGCCGACACCGGGGAGCTGTTTTTT. Translation: CATSRAGGADTGELFF.